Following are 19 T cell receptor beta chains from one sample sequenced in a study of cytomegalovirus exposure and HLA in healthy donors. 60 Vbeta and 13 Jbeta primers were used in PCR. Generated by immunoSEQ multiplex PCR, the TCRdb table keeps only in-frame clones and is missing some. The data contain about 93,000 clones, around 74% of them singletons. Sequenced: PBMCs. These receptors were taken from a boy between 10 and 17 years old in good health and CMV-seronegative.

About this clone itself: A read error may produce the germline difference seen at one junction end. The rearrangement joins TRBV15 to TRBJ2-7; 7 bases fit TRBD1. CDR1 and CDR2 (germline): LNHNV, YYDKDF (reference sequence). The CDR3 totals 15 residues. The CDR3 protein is CATSGERGQLYEQYF. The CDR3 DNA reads TGTGCCACCAGCGGAGAGAGGGGGCAGTTATACGAGCAGTACTTC.

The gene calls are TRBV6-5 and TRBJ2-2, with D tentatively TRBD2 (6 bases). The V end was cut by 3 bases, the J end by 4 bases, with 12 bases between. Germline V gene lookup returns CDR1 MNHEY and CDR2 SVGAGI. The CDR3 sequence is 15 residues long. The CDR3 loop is CASSYRRGATGELFF. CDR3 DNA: TGTGCCAGCAGTTATCGGCGGGGAGCCACCGGGGAGCTGTTTTTT.

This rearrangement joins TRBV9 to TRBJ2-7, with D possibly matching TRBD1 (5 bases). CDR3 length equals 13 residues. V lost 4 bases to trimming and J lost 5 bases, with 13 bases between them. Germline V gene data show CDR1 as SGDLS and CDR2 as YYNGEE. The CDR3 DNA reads TGTGCCAGCAGCTCCAGGGATCTGCACGAGCAGTACTTC. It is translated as CASSSRDLHEQYF.

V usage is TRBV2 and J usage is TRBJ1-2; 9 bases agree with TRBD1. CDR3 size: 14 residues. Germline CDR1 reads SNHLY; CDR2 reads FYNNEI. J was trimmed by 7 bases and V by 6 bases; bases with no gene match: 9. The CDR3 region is CASRNQGQGFGYTF. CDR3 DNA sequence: TGTGCCAGCAGGAACCAAGGACAGGGGTTTGGCTACACCTTC.

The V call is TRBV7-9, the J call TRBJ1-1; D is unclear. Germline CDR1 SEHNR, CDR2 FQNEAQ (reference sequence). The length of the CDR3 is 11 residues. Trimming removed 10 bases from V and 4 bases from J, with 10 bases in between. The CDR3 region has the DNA TGTGCCACCGGTTGGGCCACTGAAGCTTTCTTT. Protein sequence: CATGWATEAFF.

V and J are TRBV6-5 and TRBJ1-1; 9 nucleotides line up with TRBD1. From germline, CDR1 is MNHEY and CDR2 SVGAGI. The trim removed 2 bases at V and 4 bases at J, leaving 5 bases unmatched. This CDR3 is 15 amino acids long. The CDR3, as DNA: TGTGCCAGCAGTTACACGACAGGGGGAAGCACTGAAGCTTTCTTT. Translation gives CASSYTTGGSTEAFF.

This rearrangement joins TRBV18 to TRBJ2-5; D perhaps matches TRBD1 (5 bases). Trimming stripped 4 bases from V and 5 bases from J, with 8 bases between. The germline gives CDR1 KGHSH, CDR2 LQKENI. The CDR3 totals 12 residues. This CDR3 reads CASSQGLETQYF. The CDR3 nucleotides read TGTGCCAGCTCACAGGGGTTGGAGACCCAGTACTTC.

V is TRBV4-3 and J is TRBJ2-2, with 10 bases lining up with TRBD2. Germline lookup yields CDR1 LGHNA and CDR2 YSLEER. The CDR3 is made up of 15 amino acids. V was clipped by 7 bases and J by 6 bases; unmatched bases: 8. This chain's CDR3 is CASTRLAGAPGELFF. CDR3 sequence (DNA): TGCGCCAGCACTCGCCTAGCGGGAGCTCCCGGGGAGCTGTTTTTT.

The CDR3 DNA follows: TGTGCCAGTAGGACATTGGTGGGAGGGCAGGGGAACACTGAAGCTTTCTTT. This translates into CASRTLVGGQGNTEAFF. J is TRBJ1-1 and V is TRBV28; a possible D gene is TRBD1 (5 bases). V was shortened by 9 bases and J by 1 base, with 24 bases between the two germline ends. Germline V gene data show CDR1 as MDHEN and CDR2 as SYDVKM. The CDR3 is made up of 17 amino acids.

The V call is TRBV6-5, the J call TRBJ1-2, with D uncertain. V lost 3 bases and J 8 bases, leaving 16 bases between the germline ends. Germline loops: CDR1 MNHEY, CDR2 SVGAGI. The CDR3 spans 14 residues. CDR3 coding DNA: TGTGCCAGCAGTTATGATGGCTCCGCGAGGGGCTACACCTTC. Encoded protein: CASSYDGSARGYTF.

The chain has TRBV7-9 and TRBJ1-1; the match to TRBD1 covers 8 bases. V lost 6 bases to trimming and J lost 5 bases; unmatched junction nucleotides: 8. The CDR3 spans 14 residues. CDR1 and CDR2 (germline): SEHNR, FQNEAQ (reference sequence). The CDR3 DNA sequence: TGTGCCAGCAGAGCCTCAGGGGGCCGGACTGAAGCTTTCTTT. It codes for CASRASGGRTEAFF.

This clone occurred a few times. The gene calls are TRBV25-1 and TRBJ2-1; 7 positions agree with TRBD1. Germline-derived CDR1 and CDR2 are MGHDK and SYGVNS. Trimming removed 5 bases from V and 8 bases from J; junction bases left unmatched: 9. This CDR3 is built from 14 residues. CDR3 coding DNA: TGTGCCAGCAGTTCCGTGACAGGGATCGATGAGCAGTTCTTC. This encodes CASSSVTGIDEQFF.

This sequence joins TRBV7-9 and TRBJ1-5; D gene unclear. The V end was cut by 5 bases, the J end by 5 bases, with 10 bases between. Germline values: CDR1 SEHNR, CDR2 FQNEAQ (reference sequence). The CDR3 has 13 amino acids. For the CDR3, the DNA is TGTGCCAGCAGCCCTTCCGGGGATCAGCCCCAGCATTTT. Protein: CASSPSGDQPQHF.

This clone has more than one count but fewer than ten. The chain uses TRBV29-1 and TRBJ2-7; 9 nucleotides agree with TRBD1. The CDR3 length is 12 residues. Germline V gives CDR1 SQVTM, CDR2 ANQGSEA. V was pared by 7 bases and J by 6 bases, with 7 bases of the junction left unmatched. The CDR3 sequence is CSATGGEGEQYF. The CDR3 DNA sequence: TGCAGCGCGACAGGGGGTGAGGGCGAGCAGTACTTC.

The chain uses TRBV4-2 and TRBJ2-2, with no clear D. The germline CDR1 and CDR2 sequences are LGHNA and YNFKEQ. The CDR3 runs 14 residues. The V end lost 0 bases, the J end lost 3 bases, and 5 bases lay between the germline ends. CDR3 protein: CASSQERYTGELFF. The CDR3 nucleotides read TGTGCCAGCAGCCAAGAGCGGTACACCGGGGAGCTGTTTTTT.

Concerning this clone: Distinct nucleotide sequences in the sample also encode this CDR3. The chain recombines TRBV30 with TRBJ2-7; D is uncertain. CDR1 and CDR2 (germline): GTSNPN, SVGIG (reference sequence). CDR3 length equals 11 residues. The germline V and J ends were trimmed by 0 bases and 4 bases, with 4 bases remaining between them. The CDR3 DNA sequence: TGTGCCTGGAGTGTCCAATACGAGCAGTACTTC. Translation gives CAWSVQYEQYF.

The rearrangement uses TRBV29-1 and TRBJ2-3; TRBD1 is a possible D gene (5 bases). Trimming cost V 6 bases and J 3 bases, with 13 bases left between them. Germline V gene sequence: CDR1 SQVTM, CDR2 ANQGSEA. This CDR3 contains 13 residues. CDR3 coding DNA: TGCAGCGTAGGGAAAGGGGCAACAGATACGCAGTATTTT. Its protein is CSVGKGATDTQYF.

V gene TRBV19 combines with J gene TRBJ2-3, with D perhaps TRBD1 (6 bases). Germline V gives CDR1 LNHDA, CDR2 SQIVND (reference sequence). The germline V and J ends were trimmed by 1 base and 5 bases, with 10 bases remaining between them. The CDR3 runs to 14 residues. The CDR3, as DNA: TGTGCCAGTAGTATAGTAGGGGGTCAAGATACGCAGTATTTT. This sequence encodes CASSIVGGQDTQYF.

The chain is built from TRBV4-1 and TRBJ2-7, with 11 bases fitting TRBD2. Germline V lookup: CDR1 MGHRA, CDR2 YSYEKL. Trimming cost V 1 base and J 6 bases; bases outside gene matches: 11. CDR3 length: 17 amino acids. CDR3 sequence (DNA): TGCGCCAGCAGCCAAGTTGTGACTAGCGGGAAACCCCTCGAGCAGTACTTC. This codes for CASSQVVTSGKPLEQYF.